These T cell receptor beta chains were read from a single sample in a study of metastatic and nonmetastatic thyroid tumors. Through MiXCR, TCRdb re-clonotyped the PCR reads. The sample has about 40,000 clones; less than 20% are singletons. The specimen was blood. The receptors derive from a female donor with papillary thyroid cancer or a benign thyroid nodule (not recorded which). Some clones in this sample may be carry-over from other donors' samples. Both conserved end residues are part of each CDR3. D genes are given only for firm matches. Clone size is not always given. Where it is, it says once, few, many or a class for expanded clones.

clone_size: NA; v_call: TRBV7-2; d_call: NA; j_call: TRBJ2-3; cdr3_aa: CASSLPGGRYTQYF; cdr3_nt: TGTGCCAGCAGCCTCCCCGGGGGGCGGTATACGCAGTATTTT
clone_size: once; v_call: TRBV4-2; d_call: NA; j_call: TRBJ2-7; cdr3_aa: CASSQEGSASYEQYF; cdr3_nt: TGTGCCAGCAGCCAAGAGGGTTCAGCCTCCTACGAGCAGTACTTC
clone_size: NA; v_call: TRBV9; d_call: NA; j_call: TRBJ2-5; cdr3_aa: CASSVDLRDETQYF; cdr3_nt: TGTGCCAGCAGCGTAGATCTCCGGGACGAGACCCAGTACTTC
clone_size: NA; v_call: TRBV11-3; d_call: NA; j_call: TRBJ1-2; cdr3_aa: CASSLARRVGGYTF; cdr3_nt: TGTGCCAGCAGCTTAGCGAGGAGGGTTGGCGGCTACACCTTC
clone_size: many; v_call: TRBV18; d_call: NA; j_call: TRBJ2-1; cdr3_aa: CASSPRGSGINHEQFF; cdr3_nt: TGTGCCAGCTCACCTCGGGGGTCCGGGATCAATCATGAGCAGTTCTTC
clone_size: many; v_call: TRBV6-2/TRBV6-3; d_call: NA; j_call: TRBJ2-3; cdr3_aa: CASSYSGGPPYF; cdr3_nt: TGTGCCAGCAGTTACTCCGGGGGGCCCCCGTATTTT
clone_size: many; v_call: TRBV5-1; d_call: NA; j_call: TRBJ1-1; cdr3_aa: CASSLELAVNTEAFF; cdr3_nt: TGCGCCAGCAGCTTGGAGTTGGCCGTTAACACTGAAGCTTTCTTT
clone_size: many; v_call: TRBV12-3/TRBV12-4; d_call: TRBD2; j_call: TRBJ2-1; cdr3_aa: CASSGGLAGGPREQFF; cdr3_nt: TGTGCCAGCAGTGGGGGACTAGCGGGAGGGCCCAGAGAGCAGTTCTTC
clone_size: many; v_call: TRBV20-1; d_call: NA; j_call: TRBJ1-1; cdr3_aa: CSAARDRPISEAFF; cdr3_nt: TGCAGTGCTGCACGGGACCGCCCTATTTCTGAAGCTTTCTTT
clone_size: many; v_call: TRBV11-3; d_call: TRBD2; j_call: TRBJ2-5; cdr3_aa: CASSLGVPGLAGGPDTQETQYF; cdr3_nt: TGTGCCAGCAGCTTAGGTGTCCCGGGACTAGCGGGAGGGCCAGATACCCAAGAGACCCAGTACTTC
clone_size: NA; v_call: TRBV12-3/TRBV12-4; d_call: NA; j_call: TRBJ2-6; cdr3_aa: CASTRGSVANVLTF; cdr3_nt: TGTGCCAGCACCCGCGGTTCTGTGGCCAACGTCCTTACTTTC
clone_size: few; v_call: TRBV6-2/TRBV6-3; d_call: TRBD1; j_call: TRBJ2-7; cdr3_aa: CASSFGTGSEQYF; cdr3_nt: TGTGCCAGCAGTTTTGGGACAGGGTCCGAGCAGTACTTC
clone_size: few; v_call: TRBV12-3/TRBV12-4; d_call: NA; j_call: TRBJ1-5; cdr3_aa: CASSSGDVGNQPQHF; cdr3_nt: TGTGCCAGCAGTTCGGGAGACGTAGGGAATCAGCCCCAGCATTTT
clone_size: many; v_call: TRBV13; d_call: TRBD1; j_call: TRBJ1-1; cdr3_aa: CASRNGQAYTEAFF; cdr3_nt: TGTGCCAGCAGGAACGGACAGGCGTACACTGAAGCTTTCTTT
clone_size: NA; v_call: TRBV15; d_call: NA; j_call: TRBJ2-7; cdr3_aa: CATSSPPYYEQYF; cdr3_nt: TGTGCCACCAGCAGTCCCCCATACTACGAGCAGTACTTC
clone_size: many; v_call: TRBV20-1; d_call: NA; j_call: TRBJ1-6; cdr3_aa: CSAPPPGAHNSPLHF; cdr3_nt: TGCAGTGCTCCCCCCCCGGGGGCCCATAATTCACCCCTCCACTTT
clone_size: medium-sized; v_call: TRBV28; d_call: NA; j_call: TRBJ1-3; cdr3_aa: CASSLAPMSSGNTIYF; cdr3_nt: TGTGCCAGCAGTCTAGCCCCTATGAGCTCTGGAAACACCATATATTTT
clone_size: medium-sized; v_call: TRBV30; d_call: NA; j_call: TRBJ1-6; cdr3_aa: CAWSVRADSPLHF; cdr3_nt: TGTGCCTGGAGTGTGCGAGCGGATTCACCCCTCCACTTT
clone_size: many; v_call: TRBV7-9; d_call: NA; j_call: TRBJ2-2; cdr3_aa: CASSVVPTNTGELFF; cdr3_nt: TGTGCCAGCAGCGTCGTGCCCACGAACACCGGGGAGCTGTTTTTT
clone_size: NA; v_call: TRBV28; d_call: NA; j_call: TRBJ2-6; cdr3_aa: CASKPTGSLSGANVLTF; cdr3_nt: TGTGCCAGCAAACCGACAGGTTCCCTCTCTGGGGCCAACGTCCTGACTTTC
clone_size: many; v_call: TRBV5-1; d_call: TRBD1; j_call: TRBJ2-1; cdr3_aa: CASSTGDSFPNEQFF; cdr3_nt: TGCGCCAGCAGTACCGGGGACAGTTTTCCAAATGAGCAGTTCTTC
clone_size: NA; v_call: TRBV20-1; d_call: TRBD1; j_call: TRBJ2-7; cdr3_aa: CSAGTGGTYEQYF; cdr3_nt: TGCAGTGCAGGAACAGGGGGCACCTACGAGCAGTACTTC
clone_size: many; v_call: TRBV30; d_call: TRBD1; j_call: TRBJ2-7; cdr3_aa: CAWSYPGQGVYEQYF; cdr3_nt: TGTGCCTGGAGTTATCCGGGACAGGGGGTCTACGAGCAGTACTTC
clone_size: many; v_call: TRBV5-1; d_call: NA; j_call: TRBJ2-7; cdr3_aa: CASSRDGYEQYF; cdr3_nt: TGCGCCAGCAGTCGGGACGGGTACGAGCAGTACTTC
clone_size: NA; v_call: TRBV30; d_call: NA; j_call: TRBJ1-2; cdr3_aa: CAWSSTANHGYTF; cdr3_nt: TGTGCCTGGAGTTCCACAGCCAACCACGGCTACACCTTC
clone_size: many; v_call: TRBV7-3; d_call: NA; j_call: TRBJ1-5; cdr3_aa: CASSQQGWRPDGNQPQHF; cdr3_nt: TGTGCCAGCAGCCAACAGGGATGGAGACCGGATGGCAATCAGCCCCAGCATTTT
clone_size: few; v_call: TRBV10-2; d_call: TRBD1; j_call: TRBJ1-1; cdr3_aa: CASSAGQGFTEAFF; cdr3_nt: TGCGCCAGCAGCGCAGGACAGGGATTCACTGAAGCTTTCTTT
clone_size: many; v_call: TRBV5-6; d_call: NA; j_call: TRBJ2-7; cdr3_aa: CASSSWLTWVSYEQYF; cdr3_nt: TGTGCCAGCAGCTCTTGGTTAACTTGGGTTTCCTACGAGCAGTACTTC
clone_size: NA; v_call: TRBV5-4; d_call: TRBD1; j_call: TRBJ2-7; cdr3_aa: CASNQQGNEQYF; cdr3_nt: TGTGCCAGCAACCAACAGGGGAACGAGCAGTACTTC
clone_size: many; v_call: TRBV11-2; d_call: TRBD2; j_call: TRBJ2-1; cdr3_aa: CASSRTSGDYNEQFF; cdr3_nt: TGTGCCAGCAGCAGGACTAGCGGGGACTACAATGAGCAGTTCTTC
clone_size: NA; v_call: TRBV20-1; d_call: NA; j_call: TRBJ2-5; cdr3_aa: CSARLDLQETQYF; cdr3_nt: TGCAGTGCTCGACTAGACCTCCAAGAGACCCAGTACTTC
clone_size: many; v_call: TRBV9; d_call: TRBD2; j_call: TRBJ2-1; cdr3_aa: CASSVGGRNEQFF; cdr3_nt: TGTGCCAGCAGCGTCGGGGGGAGAAATGAGCAGTTCTTC
clone_size: NA; v_call: TRBV28; d_call: NA; j_call: TRBJ2-6; cdr3_aa: CASSLPGRGANVLTF; cdr3_nt: TGTGCCAGTAGTTTACCAGGGCGCGGGGCCAACGTCCTGACTTTC
clone_size: many; v_call: TRBV20-1; d_call: TRBD1; j_call: TRBJ2-7; cdr3_aa: CSARGRYEGQGAAEQYF; cdr3_nt: TGCAGTGCTAGAGGACGCTATGAGGGACAGGGGGCGGCCGAGCAGTACTTC
clone_size: many; v_call: TRBV7-3; d_call: NA; j_call: TRBJ2-1; cdr3_aa: CASSLTGPINEQFF; cdr3_nt: TGTGCCAGCAGCTTAACAGGGCCGATCAATGAGCAGTTCTTC
clone_size: NA; v_call: TRBV10-3; d_call: NA; j_call: TRBJ1-5; cdr3_aa: CAISALGVADQPQHF; cdr3_nt: TGTGCCATCAGTGCTCTGGGGGTAGCGGATCAGCCCCAGCATTTT
clone_size: many; v_call: TRBV27; d_call: NA; j_call: TRBJ2-3; cdr3_aa: CASSQAGSLGADTQYF; cdr3_nt: TGTGCCAGCAGCCAGGCCGGGTCCCTAGGTGCAGATACGCAGTATTTT
clone_size: many; v_call: TRBV5-1; d_call: TRBD1; j_call: TRBJ1-1; cdr3_aa: CASSSSGTGGTEAFF; cdr3_nt: TGCGCCAGCAGCTCCTCCGGGACAGGAGGCACTGAAGCTTTCTTT
clone_size: many; v_call: TRBV4-2; d_call: NA; j_call: TRBJ1-2; cdr3_aa: CASSQPLLAYGYTF; cdr3_nt: TGTGCCAGCAGCCAACCATTATTAGCCTATGGCTACACCTTC
clone_size: NA; v_call: TRBV20-1; d_call: NA; j_call: TRBJ2-3; cdr3_aa: CSASSPTGSGTDTQYF; cdr3_nt: TGCAGTGCTAGTTCGCCCACGGGATCAGGCACAGATACGCAGTATTTT
clone_size: many; v_call: TRBV20-1; d_call: TRBD1; j_call: TRBJ1-1; cdr3_aa: CSARPQGARTEAFF; cdr3_nt: TGCAGTGCTAGACCACAGGGGGCGCGGACTGAAGCTTTCTTT
clone_size: many; v_call: TRBV19; d_call: NA; j_call: TRBJ1-3; cdr3_aa: CASSPGTSLGNTIYF; cdr3_nt: TGTGCCAGTAGCCCCGGGACATCCCTTGGAAACACCATATATTTT
clone_size: many; v_call: TRBV30; d_call: TRBD2; j_call: TRBJ2-7; cdr3_aa: CAWSVSGAREQYF; cdr3_nt: TGTGCCTGGAGTGTAAGCGGGGCCCGCGAGCAGTACTTC
clone_size: NA; v_call: TRBV19; d_call: NA; j_call: TRBJ1-4; cdr3_aa: CASKESSGSEKLFF; cdr3_nt: TGTGCCAGTAAGGAAAGCAGTGGGTCTGAAAAACTGTTTTTT
clone_size: many; v_call: TRBV20-1; d_call: TRBD2; j_call: TRBJ2-3; cdr3_aa: CSASGTSGSSTDTQYF; cdr3_nt: TGCAGTGCTAGCGGGACTAGCGGGAGTAGCACAGATACGCAGTATTTT
clone_size: many; v_call: TRBV12-5; d_call: NA; j_call: TRBJ1-1; cdr3_aa: CASGNSIEAFF; cdr3_nt: TGTGCTAGTGGGAACAGCATTGAAGCTTTCTTT
clone_size: few; v_call: TRBV6-1; d_call: TRBD1; j_call: TRBJ1-5; cdr3_aa: CASSAGQGGGQPQHF; cdr3_nt: TGTGCCAGCAGTGCTGGACAGGGTGGAGGACAGCCCCAGCATTTT
clone_size: NA; v_call: TRBV19; d_call: NA; j_call: TRBJ2-1; cdr3_aa: CSSSTGGWGVGYNEQFF; cdr3_nt: TGTTCCAGTAGTACCGGCGGGTGGGGAGTTGGCTACAATGAGCAGTTCTTC
clone_size: few; v_call: TRBV13; d_call: TRBD1; j_call: TRBJ2-1; cdr3_aa: CASSRRGTGNNEQFF; cdr3_nt: TGTGCCAGCAGCCGCAGGGGGACAGGGAACAATGAGCAGTTCTTC
clone_size: many; v_call: TRBV25-1; d_call: NA; j_call: TRBJ2-3; cdr3_aa: CASSDVGINTQYF; cdr3_nt: TGTGCCAGCAGTGATGTGGGGATTAATACGCAGTATTTT
clone_size: many; v_call: TRBV16; d_call: NA; j_call: TRBJ2-7; cdr3_aa: CASGEGSSYEQYF; cdr3_nt: TGTGCCAGCGGAGAAGGGAGCTCCTACGAGCAGTACTTC
clone_size: many; v_call: TRBV5-1; d_call: TRBD1; j_call: TRBJ1-2; cdr3_aa: CASSLLQGANGYTF; cdr3_nt: TGCGCCAGCAGCCTTTTACAGGGGGCAAATGGCTACACCTTC
clone_size: NA; v_call: TRBV18; d_call: TRBD2; j_call: TRBJ2-1; cdr3_aa: CASSPNAPSGTFGEQFF; cdr3_nt: TGTGCCAGCTCACCGAACGCACCTAGCGGGACCTTCGGTGAGCAGTTCTTC
clone_size: many; v_call: TRBV19; d_call: NA; j_call: TRBJ2-5; cdr3_aa: CASSIGESAYQETQYF; cdr3_nt: TGTGCCAGTAGTATTGGGGAGAGCGCGTACCAAGAGACCCAGTACTTC
clone_size: many; v_call: TRBV19; d_call: NA; j_call: TRBJ1-5; cdr3_aa: CASSGPRGSTLSNQPQHF; cdr3_nt: TGTGCCAGTAGTGGCCCCAGAGGGTCGACGTTGTCTAATCAGCCCCAGCATTTT
clone_size: many; v_call: TRBV29-1; d_call: NA; j_call: TRBJ1-2; cdr3_aa: CSAQGQGSDGYTF; cdr3_nt: TGCAGCGCCCAAGGGCAGGGGTCGGACGGCTACACCTTC
clone_size: many; v_call: TRBV7-8; d_call: NA; j_call: TRBJ1-1; cdr3_aa: CASSFWNTEAFF; cdr3_nt: TGTGCCAGCAGCTTTTGGAACACTGAAGCTTTCTTT
clone_size: many; v_call: TRBV20-1; d_call: NA; j_call: TRBJ2-1; cdr3_aa: CSARSLDGNEQFF; cdr3_nt: TGCAGTGCTAGAAGCCTAGATGGCAATGAGCAGTTCTTC
clone_size: once; v_call: TRBV20-1; d_call: NA; j_call: TRBJ2-3; cdr3_aa: CRAIAADTQYF; cdr3_nt: TGCCGTGCTATAGCCGCAGATACGCAGTATTTT
clone_size: many; v_call: TRBV20-1; d_call: TRBD2; j_call: TRBJ2-1; cdr3_aa: CSASRTSGTYEQFF; cdr3_nt: TGCAGTGCTAGTCGGACTAGCGGGACTTATGAGCAGTTCTTC